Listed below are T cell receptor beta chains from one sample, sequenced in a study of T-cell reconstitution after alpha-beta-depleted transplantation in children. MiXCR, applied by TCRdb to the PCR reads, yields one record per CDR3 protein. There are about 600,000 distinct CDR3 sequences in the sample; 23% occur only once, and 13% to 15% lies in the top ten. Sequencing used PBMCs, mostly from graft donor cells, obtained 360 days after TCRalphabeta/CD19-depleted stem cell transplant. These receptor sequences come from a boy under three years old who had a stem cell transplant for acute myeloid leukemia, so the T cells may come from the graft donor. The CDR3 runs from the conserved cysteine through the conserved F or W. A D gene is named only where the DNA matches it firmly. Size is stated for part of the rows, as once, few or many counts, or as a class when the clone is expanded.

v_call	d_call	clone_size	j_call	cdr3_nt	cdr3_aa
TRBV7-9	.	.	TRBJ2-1	TGTGCCAGCAGCTCTTTCCCAACGTTTCGGCAGTTCTTC	CASSSFPTFRQFF
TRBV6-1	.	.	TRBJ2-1	TGTGCCAGCTTTTCCGGAAGCTCCTACAATGAGCAGTTCTTC	CASFSGSSYNEQFF
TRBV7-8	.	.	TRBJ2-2	TGTGCCAGCAGCCCGCCGACGTCCCGAGGCGACACCGGGGAGCTGTTTTTT	CASSPPTSRGDTGELFF
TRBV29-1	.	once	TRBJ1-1	TGCAGCGTCACAGGGAGACCCATGAACACTGAAGCTTTCTTT	CSVTGRPMNTEAFF
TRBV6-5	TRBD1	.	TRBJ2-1	TGTGCCAGCAGTTACTCCGAGGACAGGGGCGATGAGCAGTTCTTC	CASSYSEDRGDEQFF
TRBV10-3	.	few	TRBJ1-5	TGTGCCATCAGTGAGGCGGCGGGTCAGCCCCAGCATTTT	CAISEAAGQPQHF
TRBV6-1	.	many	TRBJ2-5	TGTGCCAGCAACTTCAACCGGGACGGACAAGAGACCCAGTACTTC	CASNFNRDGQETQYF
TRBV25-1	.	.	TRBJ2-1	TGTGCCAGCAGTGAATTGGTAGAACATGAGCAGTTCTTC	CASSELVEHEQFF
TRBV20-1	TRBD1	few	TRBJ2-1	TGCAGTGCTGAAGACAGGGGCACCTACAATGAGCAGTTCTTC	CSAEDRGTYNEQFF
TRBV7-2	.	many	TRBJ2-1	TGTGCCAGCAGCTTGGGACTTTTGGGCACCGATGAGCAGTTCTTC	CASSLGLLGTDEQFF
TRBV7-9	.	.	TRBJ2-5	TGTGCCAGCAGCTTAGATGGGGGCATACAAGAGACCCAGTACTTC	CASSLDGGIQETQYF
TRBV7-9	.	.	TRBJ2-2	TGTGCCAGCAGCCGTACCGGGGGCGGGGAGCTGTTTTTT	CASSRTGGGELFF
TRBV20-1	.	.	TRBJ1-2	TGCAGTGGCTCTTATCATGGCTACACCTTC	CSGSYHGYTF
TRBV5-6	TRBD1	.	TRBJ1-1	TGTGCCAGCAGCTTGAGTGGGACAGTTAAAGCTTTCTTT	CASSLSGTVKAFF
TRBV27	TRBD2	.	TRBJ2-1	TGTGCCAGCAGGGGACCGGGACTAGGTCCCTACAATGAGCAGTTCTTC	CASRGPGLGPYNEQFF
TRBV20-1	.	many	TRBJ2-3	TGCAGTGGAGAACCTCCGGCAACAGATACGCAGTATTTT	CSGEPPATDTQYF
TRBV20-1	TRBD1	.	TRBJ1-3	TGCAGTGCTAGCCAAGGGACAGGAACCTCTGGAAACACCATATATTTT	CSASQGTGTSGNTIYF
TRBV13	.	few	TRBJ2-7	TGTGCCAGCAGCTTAAGGGACCCTCCCTACGAGCAGTACTTC	CASSLRDPPYEQYF
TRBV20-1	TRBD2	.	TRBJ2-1	TGCAGTGCTCAAAGCGGGGGGCCGTCGATTTACAATGAGCAGTTCTTC	CSAQSGGPSIYNEQFF
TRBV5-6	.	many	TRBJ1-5	TGTGCCAGCAGCTATAGGGAGAGCAATCAGCCCCAGCATTTT	CASSYRESNQPQHF
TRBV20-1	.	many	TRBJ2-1	TGCAGTGCTAGAGCCAGGGGGGGCTCCTACAATGAGCAGTTCTTC	CSARARGGSYNEQFF
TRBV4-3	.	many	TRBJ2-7	TGCGCCAGCAGCCAAGATCTGGGGGACCACTACGAGCAGTACTTC	CASSQDLGDHYEQYF
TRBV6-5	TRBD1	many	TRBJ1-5	TGTGCCAGCAGTCCCACCGGGACAGGGGGTAATCAGCCCCAGCATTTT	CASSPTGTGGNQPQHF
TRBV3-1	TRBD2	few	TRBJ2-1	TGTGCCAGCAGCACGGCGGTTTGGAGCGGGGGAAGGGATGAGCAGTTCTTC	CASSTAVWSGGRDEQFF